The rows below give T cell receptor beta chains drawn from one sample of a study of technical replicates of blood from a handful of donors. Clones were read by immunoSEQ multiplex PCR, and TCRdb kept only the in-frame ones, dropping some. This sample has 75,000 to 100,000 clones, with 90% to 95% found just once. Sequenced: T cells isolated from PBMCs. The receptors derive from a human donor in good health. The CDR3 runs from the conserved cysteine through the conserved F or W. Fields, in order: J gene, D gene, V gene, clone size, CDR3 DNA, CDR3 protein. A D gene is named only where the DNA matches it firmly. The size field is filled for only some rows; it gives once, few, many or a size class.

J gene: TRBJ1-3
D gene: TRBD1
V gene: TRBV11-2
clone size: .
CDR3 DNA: TGTGCCAGCAGCTTCGGCAGGGGGTGGGGGAACTCTGGAAACACCATATATTTT
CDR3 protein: CASSFGRGWGNSGNTIYF

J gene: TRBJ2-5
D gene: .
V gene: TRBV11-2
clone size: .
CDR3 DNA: TGTGCCAGCAGCTTGAGCCGCCTCGGCGGAGGGACCCAGTACTTC
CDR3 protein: CASSLSRLGGGTQYF

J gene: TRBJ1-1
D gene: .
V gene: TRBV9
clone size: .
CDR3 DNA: TGTGCCAGCAGCGTGGGGATTACAGGGCTAAACACTGAAGCTTTCTTT
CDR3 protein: CASSVGITGLNTEAFF

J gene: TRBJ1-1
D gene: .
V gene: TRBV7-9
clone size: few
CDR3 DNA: TGTGCCAGCAGCTTACAGCAGGGCCTGAACACTGAAGCTTTCTTT
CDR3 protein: CASSLQQGLNTEAFF

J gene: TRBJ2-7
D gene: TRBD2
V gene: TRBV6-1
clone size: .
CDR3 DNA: TGTGCCAGCCTTGGGTCGGGAGGTTCTTCCTACGAGCAGTACTTC
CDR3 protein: CASLGSGGSSYEQYF

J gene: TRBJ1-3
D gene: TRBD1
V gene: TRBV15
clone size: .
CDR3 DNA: TGTGCCACCAGCAGAGGCGCGGGACAGAATAATTCCGGAAACACCATATATTTT
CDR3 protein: CATSRGAGQNNSGNTIYF

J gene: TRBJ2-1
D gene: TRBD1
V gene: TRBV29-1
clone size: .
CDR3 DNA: TGCAGCTCCGACAGGGTCACCTACAATGAGCAGTTCTTC
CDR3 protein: CSSDRVTYNEQFF

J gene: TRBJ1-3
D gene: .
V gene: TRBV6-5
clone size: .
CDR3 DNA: TGTGCCAGCAGTTACTCGCGGTTCCCGGCTGGAGACACCATATATTTT
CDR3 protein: CASSYSRFPAGDTIYF

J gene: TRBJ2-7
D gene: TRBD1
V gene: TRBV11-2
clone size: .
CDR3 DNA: TGTGCCAGCAGCCCCGGGACAGGTGGATACGAGCAGTACTTC
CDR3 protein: CASSPGTGGYEQYF

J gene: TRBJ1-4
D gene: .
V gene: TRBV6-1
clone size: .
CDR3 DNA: TGTGCCAGCAGTGAAGCGGCTGCAACTAATGAAAAACTGTTTTTT
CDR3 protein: CASSEAAATNEKLFF

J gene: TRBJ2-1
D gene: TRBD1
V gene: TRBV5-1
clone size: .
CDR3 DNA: TGCGCCAGCAGCTTACCCGCAACCGGGACAGGGGGCAATGAGCAGTTCTTC
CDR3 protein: CASSLPATGTGGNEQFF

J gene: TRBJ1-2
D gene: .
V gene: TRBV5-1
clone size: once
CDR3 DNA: TGCGCCAGCAGCTTGTCAGGCGAAGGCTACACCTTC
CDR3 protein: CASSLSGEGYTF

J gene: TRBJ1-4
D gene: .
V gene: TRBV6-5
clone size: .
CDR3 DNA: TGTGCCAGCAGTCTCGGGGGGGGGACTAATGAAAAACTGTTTTTT
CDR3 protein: CASSLGGGTNEKLFF

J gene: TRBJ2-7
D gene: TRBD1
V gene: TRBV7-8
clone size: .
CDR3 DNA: TGTGCCAGCAGCTTAGATATGTCGGGGACAGGGAGATCCTACGAGCAGTACTTC
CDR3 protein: CASSLDMSGTGRSYEQYF

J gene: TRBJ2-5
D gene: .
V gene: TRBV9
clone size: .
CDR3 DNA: TGTGCCAGCAGCGTAGCTCTCGGGAGAGAGACCCAGTACTTC
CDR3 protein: CASSVALGRETQYF

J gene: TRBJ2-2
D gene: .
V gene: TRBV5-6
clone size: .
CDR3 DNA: TGTGCCAGCAGCTCTCAGACCGGAGGGGACCGGGAGCTGTTTTTT
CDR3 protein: CASSSQTGGDRELFF

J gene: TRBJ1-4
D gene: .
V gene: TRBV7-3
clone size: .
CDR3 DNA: TGTGCCAGCAGCTTAAGAAGGGGCGGGGATGAAAAACTGTTTTTT
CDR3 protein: CASSLRRGGDEKLFF

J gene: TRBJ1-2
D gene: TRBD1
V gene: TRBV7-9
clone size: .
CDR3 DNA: TGTGCCAGCAGCCAGGCGACAGGGGTCTGGTATGGCTACACCTTC
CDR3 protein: CASSQATGVWYGYTF

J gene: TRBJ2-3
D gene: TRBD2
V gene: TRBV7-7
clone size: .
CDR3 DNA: TGTGCCAGCAGCCCTAGCGGGGCTCGCACAGATACGCAGTATTTT
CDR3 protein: CASSPSGARTDTQYF

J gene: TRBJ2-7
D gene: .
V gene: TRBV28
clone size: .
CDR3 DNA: TGTGCCATCGGGACAAGGTCCTACGAGCAGTACTTC
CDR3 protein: CAIGTRSYEQYF

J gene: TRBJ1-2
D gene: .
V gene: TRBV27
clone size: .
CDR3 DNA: TGTGCCAGCAGCCCCGGGGGCTATGGCTACACCTTC
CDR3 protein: CASSPGGYGYTF

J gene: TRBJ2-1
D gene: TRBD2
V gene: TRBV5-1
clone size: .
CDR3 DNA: TGCGCCAGCGGTCGCGAAAGCGGGACTCAGAGCTCCTACAATGAGCAGTTCTTC
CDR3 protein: CASGRESGTQSSYNEQFF

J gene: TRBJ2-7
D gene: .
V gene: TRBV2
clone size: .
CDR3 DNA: TGTGCCAGCAAGTTCGGCTACGAGCAGTACTTC
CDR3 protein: CASKFGYEQYF

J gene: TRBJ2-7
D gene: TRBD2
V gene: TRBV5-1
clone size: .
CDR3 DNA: TGCGCCAGCAGCTTCTCTACAATGAGCGGGGACTACGAGCAGTACTTC
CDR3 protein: CASSFSTMSGDYEQYF

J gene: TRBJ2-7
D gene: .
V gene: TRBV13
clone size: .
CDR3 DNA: TGTGCCAGCAGCTTAGAGGGGTATTCCTACGAGCAGTACTTC
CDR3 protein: CASSLEGYSYEQYF

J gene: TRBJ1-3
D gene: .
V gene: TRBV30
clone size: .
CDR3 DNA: TGTGCCTGGAGTGTACGATTCCCGACTTCCCGGGGGGCTGGAAACACCATATATTTT
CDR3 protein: CAWSVRFPTSRGAGNTIYF

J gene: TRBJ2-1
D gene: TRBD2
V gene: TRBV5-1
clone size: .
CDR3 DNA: TGCGCCAGCAGCTTGGGGCTAGCGGCATACAATGAGCAGTTCTTC
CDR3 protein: CASSLGLAAYNEQFF

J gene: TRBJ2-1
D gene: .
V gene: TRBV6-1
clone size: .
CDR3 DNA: TGTGCCAGCATTGATCTCCCCGGGACCTACAATGAGCAGTTCTTC
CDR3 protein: CASIDLPGTYNEQFF

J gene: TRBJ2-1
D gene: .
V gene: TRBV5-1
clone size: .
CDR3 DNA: TGCGCCAGCAGCATCACGGAGGGGCGTTACAATGAGCAGTTCTTC
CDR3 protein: CASSITEGRYNEQFF

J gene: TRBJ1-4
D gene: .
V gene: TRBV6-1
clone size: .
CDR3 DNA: TGTGCCAGCAGTCGCAACAGGGCGGTTAATGAAAAACTGTTTTTT
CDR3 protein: CASSRNRAVNEKLFF

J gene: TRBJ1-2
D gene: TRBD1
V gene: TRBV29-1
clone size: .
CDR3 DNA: TGCAGCGTTGATGGACAGGGGGTTGGCTACACCTTC
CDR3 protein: CSVDGQGVGYTF

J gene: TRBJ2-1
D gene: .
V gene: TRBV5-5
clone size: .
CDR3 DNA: TGTGCCAGCAGCTTGGAACCGACGGGACACCGTCGGCAGTTCTTC
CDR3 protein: CASSLEPTGHRRQFF

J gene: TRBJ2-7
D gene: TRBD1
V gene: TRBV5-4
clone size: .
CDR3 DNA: TGTGCCAGCAGCCCTCAGGGGGCTAACGAGCAGTACTTC
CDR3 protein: CASSPQGANEQYF

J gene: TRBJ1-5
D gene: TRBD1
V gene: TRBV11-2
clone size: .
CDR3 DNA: TGTGCCAGCACCCCAAAGTCCCGGGACAGGGGATTAGGAAATCAGCCCCAGCATTTT
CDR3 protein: CASTPKSRDRGLGNQPQHF

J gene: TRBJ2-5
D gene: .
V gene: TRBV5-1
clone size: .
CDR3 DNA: TGCGCCAGCAGCCCCGCTCAAAGGGGGGGTGGAGAGACCCAGTACTTC
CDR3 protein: CASSPAQRGGGETQYF

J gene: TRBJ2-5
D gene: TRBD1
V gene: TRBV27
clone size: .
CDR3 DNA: TGTGCTGTTCGGCCGGGACAGCAAGAGACCCAGTACTTC
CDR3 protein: CAVRPGQQETQYF

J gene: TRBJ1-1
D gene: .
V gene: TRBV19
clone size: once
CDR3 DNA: TGTGCCAGTACCCCAGGGGAATCCACTGAAGCTTTCTTT
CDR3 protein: CASTPGESTEAFF

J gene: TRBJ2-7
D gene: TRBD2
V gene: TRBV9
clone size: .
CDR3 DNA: TGTGCCAGCAGCCTTCTCGGGGGGGATATATACGAGCAGTACTTC
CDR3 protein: CASSLLGGDIYEQYF

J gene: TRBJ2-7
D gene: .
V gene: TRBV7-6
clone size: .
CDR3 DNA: TGTGCCAGCAGCTTAGCCGACAGGACGAGCTCCTACGAGCAGTACTTC
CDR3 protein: CASSLADRTSSYEQYF

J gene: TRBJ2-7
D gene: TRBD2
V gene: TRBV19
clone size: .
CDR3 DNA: TGTGCCAGTAGTATTTGGACTAGCGGGACCTACGAGCAGTACTTC
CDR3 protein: CASSIWTSGTYEQYF

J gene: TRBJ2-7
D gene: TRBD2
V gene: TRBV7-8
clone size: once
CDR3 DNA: TGTGCCAGCAGCTTTGAGCGGGGTGAGCAGTACTTC
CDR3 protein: CASSFERGEQYF

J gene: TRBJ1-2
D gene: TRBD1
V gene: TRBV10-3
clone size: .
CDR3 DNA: TGTGCCATCAGTGCAACCCCGGGACAGGGGGCAGTCGGAGCTAACTATGGCTACACCTTC
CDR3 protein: CAISATPGQGAVGANYGYTF

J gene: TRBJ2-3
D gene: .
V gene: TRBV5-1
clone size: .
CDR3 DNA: TGCGCCAGCAGCTTTGGGAGGCCCACAGATACGCAGTATTTT
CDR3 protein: CASSFGRPTDTQYF

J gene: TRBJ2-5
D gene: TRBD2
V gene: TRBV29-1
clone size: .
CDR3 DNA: TGCAGCGCTGGACTAGCGGGAGTCCTCCAAGAGACCCAGTACTTC
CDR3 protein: CSAGLAGVLQETQYF

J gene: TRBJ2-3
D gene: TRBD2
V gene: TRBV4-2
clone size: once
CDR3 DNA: TGTGCCAGCAGCCAAGATTATTTAGCGGGGGGCCTCACAGATACGCAGTATTTT
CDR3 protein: CASSQDYLAGGLTDTQYF

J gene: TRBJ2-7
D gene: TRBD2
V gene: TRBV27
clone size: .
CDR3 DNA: TGTGCCAGCAGTTTAAGGCTAGCGGGAATTGAGCAGTACTTC
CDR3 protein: CASSLRLAGIEQYF

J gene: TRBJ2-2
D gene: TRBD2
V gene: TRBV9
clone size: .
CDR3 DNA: TGTGCCAGCAGCTACAGCGGGGGTACCACCGGGGAGCTGTTTTTT
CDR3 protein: CASSYSGGTTGELFF

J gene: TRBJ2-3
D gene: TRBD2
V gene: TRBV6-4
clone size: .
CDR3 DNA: TGTGCCAGCAATCAAAGCGGGGGGAGCACAGATACGCAGTATTTT
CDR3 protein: CASNQSGGSTDTQYF

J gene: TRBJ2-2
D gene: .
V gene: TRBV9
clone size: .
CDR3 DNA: TGTGCCAGCAGCTCAACCGGAGGGAGTTTCGGGGAGCTGTTTTTT
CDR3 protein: CASSSTGGSFGELFF

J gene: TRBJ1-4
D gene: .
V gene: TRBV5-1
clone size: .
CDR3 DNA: TGCGCCAGCAGCTTGGCCAACGTGTTCAGTGCAACTAATGAAAAACTGTTTTTT
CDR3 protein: CASSLANVFSATNEKLFF

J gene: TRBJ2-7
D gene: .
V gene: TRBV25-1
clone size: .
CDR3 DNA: TGTGCCAGCAGTGAATTAAAAAGGAGCTCCTACGAGCAGTACTTC
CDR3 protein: CASSELKRSSYEQYF

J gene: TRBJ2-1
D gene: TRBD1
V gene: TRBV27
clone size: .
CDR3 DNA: TGTGCCAGCAGTAAACTTGGGACAGGGAACAATGAGCAGTTCTTC
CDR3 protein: CASSKLGTGNNEQFF

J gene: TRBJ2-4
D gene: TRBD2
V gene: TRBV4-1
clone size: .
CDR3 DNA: TGCGCCAGCAGCCGGGGAAGCGGGGGGGCCTCAAACATTCAGTACTTC
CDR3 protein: CASSRGSGGASNIQYF

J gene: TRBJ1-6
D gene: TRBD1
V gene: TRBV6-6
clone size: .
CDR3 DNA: TGTGCCAGCAGACCCGACAGGGGGGATTGGGGTTCACCCCTCCACTTT
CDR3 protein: CASRPDRGDWGSPLHF

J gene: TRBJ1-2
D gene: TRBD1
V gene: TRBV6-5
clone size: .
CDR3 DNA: TGTGCCAGCAGGCTGCCACAGGGGGCGGCTGGCTACACCTTC
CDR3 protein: CASRLPQGAAGYTF